Described below is a single T cell receptor beta chain sequence and its context. As yet, its antigen is unknown. A much larger clone differs from this one at a single base, so this may be a read error. The data were obtained in a study of post-analysis software for immune sequencing data. Overall study findings and caveats: Patients used roughly five TRBV segments, including TRBV5-6, TRBV5-1 and TRBV20-1, more often than controls.

V dropped 4 bases and J dropped 4; count of bases not matched to a gene: 5. There are 14 residues in the CDR3. Germline V lookup: CDR1 SQVTM, CDR2 ANQGSEA. TCR beta libraries were prepared from cDNA with unique molecular identifiers. TCRdb re-called the PCR reads with MiXCR, one entry per CDR3 protein. The profile shows about 180,000 distinct CDR3 sequences, roughly 30% of them singletons. The TCR was taken from a girl aged 10-17 years with multiple sclerosis. The chain couples TRBV29-1 to TRBJ2-7; 12 bases map to TRBD2. The sequenced sample consisted of blood. The CDR3 sequence: CSVALAGGMYEQYF. As DNA, the CDR3 is TGCAGCGTTGCACTAGCGGGAGGAATGTACGAGCAGTACTTC.